One and the same sample provided the 20 T cell receptor beta chains below, sequenced in a study of T cells after yellow fever vaccination (dated 2019 in TCRdb). Library preparation was by 5' RACE. TCRdb shows the sequencer as Illumina HiSeq 2500. TCRdb took the public reads, trimmed them with fastp at Q25, ran MiXCR for clone calling and kept in-frame beta chains. Entries are consolidated by CDR3 protein sequence, retaining the most common genes and DNA. In this sample the table shows tens of thousands of distinct CDR3 sequences, 7.7% of which occur a single time. The top ten clonotypes cover around 38% of the sample. Sample treatment or condition, as interpreted from the label and publication: live attenuated yellow fever vaccine strain. Here the sequenced sample was CD8+ T cells sorted from PBMCs, taken on the day of the yellow fever booster vaccination. The source is a young man who received the YFV17D yellow fever vaccine.

The chain employs TRBV12-3 or TRBV12-4 and TRBJ2-7, with 9 bases fitting TRBD1. V was clipped by 5 bases and J by 3 bases; unmatched bases: 2. The CDR3 is 13 amino acids. This CDR3 is CASSGTGLYEQYF. The CDR3 DNA reads as TGTGCCAGCAGTGGGACAGGGCTCTACGAGCAGTACTTC.

The rearrangement links TRBV15 to TRBJ2-5; D remains ambiguous. Trimming removed 2 bases from V and 1 base from J, with 8 bases in between. Germline assignment: CDR1 LNHNV and CDR2 YYDKDF (reference sequence). The CDR3 contains 14 residues. Written as DNA, the CDR3 is TGTGCCACCAGCAGAATCGCGATCCAAGAGACCCAGTACTTC. It translates to CATSRIAIQETQYF.

This chain uses TRBV4-3 with TRBJ1-1; D is perhaps TRBD1 (5 bases). V lost 4 bases to trimming and J lost 2 bases, with 11 bases between them. The CDR3 is 14 amino acids. Germline V lookup: CDR1 LGHNA, CDR2 YSLEER. The CDR3 bases are TGCGCCAGCAGCCCTGGGACCTTAAACACTGAAGCTTTCTTT. Residues: CASSPGTLNTEAFF.

This clonotype was recorded many times. The CDR3 protein is CASSLGTGNTEAFF. The CDR3 DNA is TGCGCCAGCAGCTTGGGGACAGGGAACACTGAAGCTTTCTTT. This sequence joins TRBV5-1 and TRBJ1-1; the match to TRBD1 covers 7 bases. After removal of 0 bases from V and 1 base from J, the junction contained 0 bases not matched to a gene. This CDR3 is 14 amino acids long. Looked up from germline, CDR1 is SGHRS and CDR2 is YFSETQ.

The chain has TRBV30 and TRBJ2-2, with 8 bases lining up with TRBD1. The CDR3 loop spans 13 amino acids. Looked up from germline, CDR1 is GTSNPN and CDR2 is SVGIG (reference sequence). After removal of 2 bases from V and 4 bases from J, the junction contained 0 bases not matched to a gene. The chain's CDR3 is CAWSTGGTGELFF. DNA for the CDR3: TGTGCCTGGAGTACAGGGGGCACCGGGGAGCTGTTTTTT.

The chain links TRBV3-1 to TRBJ2-1, with TRBD2 matching 8 bases. CDR3 length: 19 residues. Germline CDR1 and CDR2: LGHDT and YNNKEL (reference sequence). V was pared by 11 bases and J by 0 bases, with 21 bases of the junction left unmatched. For the CDR3, the DNA is TGTGCCTCCAGCCAAGGGGGACTAGTGGTCTGTGGCTCCTACAATGAGCAGTTCTTC. Translation: CASSQGGLVVCGSYNEQFF.

This clonotype was seen only a few times. The chain links TRBV7-9 to TRBJ2-3; D possibly corresponds to TRBD2 (6 bases). The length of the CDR3 is 13 residues. Trimming pared 6 bases from V and 3 bases from J, leaving 10 bases between. The germline V gene encodes CDR1 SEHNR and CDR2 FQNEAQ (reference sequence). The CDR3 protein is CASSWRGTDTQYF. The CDR3 coding sequence is TGTGCCAGCAGTTGGCGGGGAACAGATACGCAGTATTTT.

This clonotype was counted a few times. This rearrangement joins TRBV6-5 to TRBJ2-5; D is possibly TRBD1 (5 bases). Germline-derived CDR1 and CDR2 are MNHEY and SVGAGI. CDR3 size: 18 residues. V lost 0 bases and J lost 5, with 22 bases in between. CDR3 nucleotide sequence: TGTGCCAGCAGTTACTCGAAGGACATCCCTTTGCCCGTTGAGACCCAGTACTTC. Its translation: CASSYSKDIPLPVETQYF.

A few counts support this clonotype. V usage is TRBV25-1 and J usage is TRBJ2-7, with a weak D call TRBD2 (5 bases). The germline CDR1 and CDR2 sequences are MGHDK and SYGVNS. The CDR3 length is 13 residues. V was pared by 4 bases and J by 3 bases, with 10 bases between. CDR3 in amino acids: CASSVGAGYEQYF. DNA of the CDR3: TGTGCCAGCAGTGTGGGAGCAGGCTACGAGCAGTACTTC.

This clonotype was detected only a few times. The chain combines TRBV7-8 with TRBJ2-1; 14 nucleotides agree with TRBD2. The CDR3 is 18 residues long. Germline V gives CDR1 SGHVS, CDR2 FQNEAQ. With V trimmed by 2 bases and J by 7 bases, 10 bases remained unmatched. The CDR3, as DNA: TGTGCCAGCAGCTTACCCGCGGCGGGACTAGCGGGAGTGAATGAGCAGTTCTTC. Its protein is CASSLPAAGLAGVNEQFF.

This clonotype showed up just a few times. The chain is built from TRBV7-7 and TRBJ2-5; TRBD1 is a possible D gene (6 bases). V was clipped by 5 bases and J by 4 bases, with 8 bases between them. The germline gives CDR1 SSHAT, CDR2 FNYEAQ (reference sequence). The CDR3 has 12 residues. In DNA form, the CDR3 reads TGTGCCAGCAGCCAGGGGTCAGAGACCCAGTACTTC. Amino acids: CASSQGSETQYF.

This chain connects TRBV4-3 to TRBJ1-2; no definite D call. The CDR3 runs to 15 residues. The V and J ends lost 0 bases and 5 bases respectively, with 13 bases between them. Germline assignment: CDR1 LGHNA and CDR2 YSLEER. CDR3 loop: CASSQDLSEVYGYTF. In DNA, the CDR3 is TGCGCCAGCAGCCAAGATCTTTCCGAGGTTTATGGCTACACCTTC.

This clonotype was seen a handful of times. V gene TRBV7-9 combines with J gene TRBJ2-1; D unclear. V was shortened by 2 bases and J by 7 bases, with 12 bases between the two germline ends. Germline CDR1 and CDR2: SEHNR and FQNEAQ (reference sequence). This CDR3 is 14 amino acids long. The DNA for the CDR3 is TGTGCCAGCAGCTTACCGGACCCGAGGAATGAGCAGTTCTTC. This gives the protein CASSLPDPRNEQFF.

This rearrangement joins TRBV29-1 to TRBJ1-1; TRBD1 is a possible D gene (5 bases). This CDR3 has 13 amino acids. Germline-derived CDR1 and CDR2 are SQVTM and ANQGSEA. V lost 6 bases, J lost 3 bases, and 14 bases lay in between. The CDR3 loop reads CSVAGVGDTEAFF. In DNA, the CDR3 is TGCAGCGTCGCTGGGGTAGGGGACACTGAAGCTTTCTTT.

This clonotype was found many times. V and J are TRBV29-1 and TRBJ2-7; D gene unclear. The germline V and J ends were trimmed by 2 bases and 3 bases, with 8 bases remaining between them. CDR1 and CDR2 from the germline V gene are SQVTM and ANQGSEA. CDR3 size: 12 residues. CDR3 bases: TGCAGCGTTGAATCACTCGACTACGAGCAGTACTTC. Translating it yields CSVESLDYEQYF.

There are a few counts of this clonotype. V usage is TRBV6-5 and J usage is TRBJ2-7; the D is unclear. V was pared by 4 bases and J by 0 bases, with 10 bases between. This CDR3 is 14 amino acids long. Germline V lookup: CDR1 MNHEY, CDR2 SVGAGI. The CDR3 loop is CASSSDGISYEQYF. The DNA of the CDR3 is TGTGCCAGCAGTTCGGACGGTATCTCCTACGAGCAGTACTTC.

This clonotype was found a few times. As DNA, the CDR3 is TGCGCCAGCAGCTTAGCCGAGACAGGGTTCGGCTATGGCTACACCTTC. It yields the protein CASSLAETGFGYGYTF. This chain connects TRBV5-1 to TRBJ1-2; TRBD1 aligns across 7 bases. Germline values: CDR1 SGHRS, CDR2 YFSETQ. The V and J ends lost 2 bases and 4 bases, in that order; junction bases with no gene match: 11. CDR3 size: 16 residues. Together with reference TRBV5-1 and TRBJ1-2, the CDR3 gives the full variable domain: KAGVTQTPRYLIKTRGQQVTLSCSPISGHRSVSWYQQTPGQGLQFLFEYFSETQRNKGNFPGRFSGRQFSNSRSEMNVSTLELGDSALYLCASSLAETGFGYGYTFGSGTRLTVV.

The V gene is TRBV12-3 or TRBV12-4, the J gene TRBJ1-1; a possible D gene is TRBD1 (6 bases). The CDR3 is made up of 15 amino acids. V was trimmed by 6 bases and J by 2 bases, leaving 16 bases between them. The CDR3 is CASRTTGIFNTEAFF. The CDR3 region has the DNA TGTGCCAGCAGAACGACAGGCATATTCAACACTGAAGCTTTCTTT.

This clonotype was detected a few times. A junction end diverges from the germline sequence, so it may reflect a read error. The chain combines TRBV6-1 with TRBJ2-1; 9 positions match TRBD1. Germline CDR1 reads MNHNS; CDR2 reads SASEGT. This CDR3 comprises 14 residues. DNA for the CDR3: TGCGCCGCGGGGGTGACAGGGGGCTACAATGAGCAGTTCTTC. As protein: CAAGVTGGYNEQFF.

The table lists this clonotype with a few counts. The rearrangement uses TRBV27 and TRBJ2-7; D not resolved. V was shortened by 3 bases and J by 2 bases, with 8 bases between the two germline ends. Per germline, CDR1 MNHEY and CDR2 SMNVEV (reference sequence). This CDR3 contains 13 residues. CDR3 in DNA: TGTGCCAGCAGTTTGTCACGCACCTACGAGCAGTACTTC. It translates to CASSLSRTYEQYF.